This T cell receptor beta chain was sequenced for a study of cytomegalovirus exposure and HLA in healthy donors. Points from the study as a whole: Some V segments, including TRBV6-2 and TRBV6-3, were excluded as indistinguishable. The CMV antigen specificity of a few CMV-associated chains was confirmed through in vitro analysis.

Researchers ran the PCR with 60 Vbeta and 13 Jbeta primers. Repertoires were generated with immunoSEQ multiplex PCR, while TCRdb's copy carries only in-frame clones and drops some. The sample shows 130,000 or so clones, approximately 79% of them seen only once. This clone has a handful of counts. As yet, its antigen is unknown. The CDR3 consists of 13 residues. V lost 8 bases, J lost 0 bases, and 8 bases lay in between. CDR1 is SEHNR and CDR2 is FQNEAQ in the germline V gene (reference sequence). Material for sequencing was PBMCs. The J gene is TRBJ1-3, the V gene TRBV7-9; no reliable D call. This receptor was obtained from a man between 18 and 29 years old in good health and CMV-seropositive. The CDR3 here is CASLPSSGNTIYF. CDR3 nucleotides: TGTGCCAGCCTTCCGTCCTCTGGAAACACCATATATTTT.